These 28 T cell receptor beta chains originate from one sample sequenced in a study of blood T cell repertoires in COVID-19. Clones were read by immunoSEQ multiplex PCR, and TCRdb kept only the in-frame ones, dropping some. In the table there are around 70,000 clones, approximately 91% of which are singletons. Sample: peripheral blood. The receptors were gathered from a human donor in a cohort sampled during active COVID-19.

This clone appeared a single time. In DNA form, the CDR3 reads TGTGCCAGCACCAAACCGGACAGCCTGAGCTACACCTTC. Residues: CASTKPDSLSYTF. The chain joins TRBV6-5 to TRBJ1-2; a possible D gene is TRBD1 (6 bases). The germline V gene encodes CDR1 MNHEY and CDR2 SVGAGI. The ends were cut back, 7 bases at V and 9 bases at J, with 18 bases in the middle. The length of the CDR3 is 13 residues.

This rearrangement joins TRBV7-2 to TRBJ1-5; 8 nucleotides agree with TRBD1. This CDR3 spans 14 amino acids. CDR1 and CDR2 from the germline V gene are SGHTA and FQGNSA. V shed 4 bases and J 5 bases; nucleotides not matched to a gene: 4. CDR3 bases: TGTGCCAGCAGCTCCGGACAGGGAGATCAGCCCCAGCATTTT. Encoded protein: CASSSGQGDQPQHF.

V and J are TRBV6-5 and TRBJ1-4; D uncertain. Germline CDR1 reads MNHEY; CDR2 reads SVGAGI. Trimming removed 8 bases from V and 4 bases from J, with 11 bases in between. The CDR3 has 13 amino acids. The CDR3 nucleotides read TGTGCCAGCGCGGCCGGGAATAATGAAAAACTGTTTTTT. It is translated as CASAAGNNEKLFF.

This chain uses TRBV21-1 with TRBJ1-3; the table's TRBD1 call for D was not verified on the DNA. TRBV21-1 counts as a pseudogene. The length of the CDR3 is 15 residues. The CDR3 loop reads CASSKIQGSGNTIYF. The CDR3 coding sequence is TGTGCCAGCAGCAAAATACAGGGATCTGGAAACACCATATATTTT.

The rearrangement uses TRBV19 and TRBJ1-5; 11 bases are shared with TRBD1. Germline trimming cut 6 bases from V and 4 bases from J; bases unmatched to any gene: 2. Germline CDR1 is LNHDA and CDR2 is SQIVND (reference sequence). The CDR3 is made up of 14 amino acids. The CDR3 coding sequence is TGTGCCAGTAGGGACAGGGGGCTTAATCAGCCCCAGCATTTT. This gives the protein CASRDRGLNQPQHF.

The V call is TRBV6-6, the J call TRBJ2-1; tentatively, D is TRBD2 (7 bases). Germline CDR1 reads MNHNY; CDR2 reads SVGAGI (reference sequence). CDR3 length: 15 residues. V was cut by 3 bases and J by 4 bases, with 13 bases left in between. The CDR3, as DNA: TGTGCCAGCAGTTATGAGGGGGGGCCGTACAATGAGCAGTTCTTC. Protein: CASSYEGGPYNEQFF.

The chain has TRBV6-2 or TRBV6-3 and TRBJ1-4, with TRBD1 identical over 9 bases. The CDR3 has 17 residues. CDR1 is MNHEY and CDR2 is SVGEGT in the germline V gene. V shed 6 bases and J 5 bases; nucleotides not matched to a gene: 13. Here the CDR3 reads CASSESGTGRRNEKLFF. The CDR3 coding sequence is TGTGCCAGCAGCGAATCCGGGACAGGGAGAAGGAATGAAAAACTGTTTTTT.

The J gene is TRBJ2-6, the V gene TRBV19; 7 positions match TRBD1. The germline V gene encodes CDR1 LNHDA and CDR2 SQIVND (reference sequence). This CDR3 is 18 amino acids long. The V segment lost 4 bases and the J segment 2 bases; nucleotides outside the gene matches: 11. The chain's CDR3 is CASSTHSTGWAGANVLTF. The DNA of the CDR3 is TGTGCCAGTAGTACCCACTCGACAGGGTGGGCTGGGGCCAACGTCCTGACTTTC.

V gene TRBV5-1 combines with J gene TRBJ2-3, with TRBD2 matching over 8 bases. This CDR3 comprises 14 residues. The trim removed 4 bases at V and 1 base at J, leaving 2 bases unmatched. Germline assignment: CDR1 SGHRS and CDR2 YFSETQ. In DNA form, the CDR3 reads TGCGCCAGCAGCCAAGCGGGGGGCACAGATACGCAGTATTTT. Its protein product is CASSQAGGTDTQYF.

This chain connects TRBV6-6 to TRBJ1-1; D is uncertain. V lost 0 bases to trimming and J lost 5 bases, with 4 bases between them. CDR3 length: 12 amino acids. Germline V gene data show CDR1 as MNHNY and CDR2 as SVGAGI (reference sequence). The DNA for the CDR3 is TGTGCCAGCAGTTACTCGCGAACTGAAGCTTTCTTT. It encodes CASSYSRTEAFF.

J is TRBJ2-3 and V is TRBV10-3; 12 bases map to TRBD2. The length of the CDR3 is 17 residues. Germline lookup yields CDR1 ENHRY and CDR2 SYGVKD. Trimming removed 5 bases from V and 0 bases from J; junction bases left unmatched: 6. Here the CDR3 reads CAISSSGTSGSTDTQYF. CDR3 bases: TGTGCCATCAGTTCCTCCGGGACTAGCGGGAGCACAGATACGCAGTATTTT.

This clone was observed a handful of times. The gene calls are TRBV5-4 and TRBJ1-2, with TRBD1 matching 8 bases. The germline CDR1 and CDR2 sequences are SGHNT and YYREEE (reference sequence). CDR3 length equals 14 residues. The V gene end was trimmed by 5 bases and the J gene end by 6 bases; junction bases not matched to a gene: 9. In DNA, the CDR3 is TGTGCCAGCAGTCCGAGATGGACAGGGAATGGCTACACCTTC. Protein product: CASSPRWTGNGYTF.

The rearrangement links TRBV7-2 to TRBJ1-5; D is unresolved. Trimming shortened V by 5 bases and J by 6 bases, and 20 bases separated the two germline ends. This CDR3 is built from 16 residues. From germline, CDR1 is SGHTA and CDR2 FQGNSA. CDR3 coding DNA: TGTGCCAGCAGCGCCACCGGGATGGAGCTCAGTCAGCCCCAGCATTTT. This translates into CASSATGMELSQPQHF.

The CDR3 DNA reads TGTGCCTGGACGTCGGGACTAGCGGGAGCCGATACGCAGTATTTT. This codes for CAWTSGLAGADTQYF. This rearrangement joins TRBV30 to TRBJ2-3; TRBD2 agrees at 14 bases. Germline lookup yields CDR1 GTSNPN and CDR2 SVGIG (reference sequence). The length of the CDR3 is 15 residues. With 4 bases clipped from V and 6 bases from J, the junction kept 6 bases outside the gene matches. Supplemented by reference TRBV30 and TRBJ2-3, the full variable domain reads SQTIHQWPATLVQPVGSPLSLECTVEGTSNPNLYWYRQAAGRGLQLLFYSVGIGQISSEVPQNLSASRPQDRQFILSSKKLLLSDSGFYLCAWTSGLAGADTQYFGPGTRLTVL.

The chain uses TRBV11-3 and TRBJ2-2; D perhaps matches TRBD2 (5 bases). Germline V gives CDR1 SGHNT, CDR2 YENEEA. Trimming took off 3 bases at V and 4 bases at J, with 6 bases between the two ends. The CDR3 sequence is 13 residues long. In nucleotides, the CDR3 is TGTGCCAGCAGCTTCGAGGGCACCGGGGAGCTGTTTTTT. This codes for CASSFEGTGELFF.

The CDR3 loop is CASSHPTRFNYGYTF. The CDR3 coding sequence is TGTGCCAGCAGCCACCCGACACGATTCAACTATGGCTACACCTTC. The V and J genes are TRBV6-2 or TRBV6-3 and TRBJ1-2; no firm D call. CDR3 length equals 15 residues. Germline CDR1 reads MNHEY; CDR2 reads SVGEGT. Trimming stripped 6 bases from V and 2 bases from J, with 16 bases between.

This sequence joins TRBV9 and TRBJ2-3; 11 bases are a match to TRBD2. CDR1 is SGDLS, CDR2 YYNGEE, per germline. V dropped 2 bases and J dropped 4; count of bases not matched to a gene: 6. This CDR3 contains 16 residues. This CDR3 is CASSVLLAGGSDTQYF. DNA of the CDR3: TGTGCCAGCAGCGTCCTTTTAGCGGGGGGGTCAGATACGCAGTATTTT. Based on the CDR3 plus reference TRBV9 and TRBJ2-3, the full variable domain is DSGVTQTPKHLITATGQRVTLRCSPRSGDLSVYWYQQSLDQGLQFLIQYYNGEERAKGNILERFSAQQFPDLHSELNLSSLELGDSALYFCASSVLLAGGSDTQYFGPGTRLTVL.

This chain links TRBV7-3 with TRBJ1-6; TRBD1 is a possible D gene (6 bases). CDR3 length: 16 amino acids. Germline values: CDR1 SGHTA, CDR2 FQGTGA. Between the trimmed V and J ends, which lost 0 bases and 10 bases, there was a span of 16 bases. This CDR3 reads CASSLTPTGIGSPLHF. For the CDR3, the DNA is TGTGCCAGCAGCTTAACCCCAACAGGGATAGGATCACCCCTCCACTTT.

The CDR3 reads CASSRGQLSGNTIYF. The CDR3 nucleotides read TGTGCCAGCAGTAGAGGACAGTTGTCTGGAAACACCATATATTTT. The chain uses TRBV6-5 and TRBJ1-3; D might be TRBD1 (6 bases). Deletions cut 5 bases from V and 1 base from J, with 12 bases between. The CDR3 is made up of 15 amino acids. Germline V lookup: CDR1 MNHEY, CDR2 SVGAGI.

The chain is built from TRBV7-3 and TRBJ2-7; maybe TRBD2 (6 bases). Germline V gene data show CDR1 as SGHTA and CDR2 as FQGTGA. V lost 5 bases to trimming and J lost 3 bases, with 14 bases between them. The CDR3 sequence is 14 residues long. The CDR3 DNA is TGTGCCAGCAGCCCGGGGGACTTTCACTACGAGCAGTACTTC. This translates into CASSPGDFHYEQYF.

The V gene is TRBV10-1, the J gene TRBJ1-3; the D gene is possibly TRBD1 (6 bases). The CDR3 is made up of 13 amino acids. The germline CDR1 and CDR2 sequences are WNHNN and SYGVQD (reference sequence). Trimming removed 6 bases at V and 0 bases at J, with 6 bases between. The CDR3 protein is CASRDSSGNTIYF. Here the CDR3 DNA reads TGCGCCAGCAGGGACAGCTCTGGAAACACCATATATTTT.

This chain uses TRBV10-3 with TRBJ1-1, with 7 bases matching TRBD1. The germline V gene has CDR1 ENHRY and CDR2 SYGVKD. The CDR3 has 13 residues. J was trimmed by 2 bases and V by 10 bases; bases with no gene match: 7. Written as DNA, the CDR3 is TGTGCCACTTCCGACAGGGTTAACACTGAAGCTTTCTTT. It encodes CATSDRVNTEAFF.

The rearrangement uses TRBV6-5 and TRBJ1-1, with a possible D match to TRBD1 (6 bases). Trimming removed 6 bases at V and 0 bases at J, with 11 bases between. The germline CDR1 and CDR2 sequences are MNHEY and SVGAGI. CDR3 size: 14 residues. CDR3 sequence: CASSSQGMNTEAFF. The CDR3 bases are TGTGCCAGCAGCTCCCAGGGGATGAACACTGAAGCTTTCTTT.

A single count supports this clone. The rearrangement uses TRBV24-1 and TRBJ2-2, with D maybe TRBD1 (5 bases). The germline CDR1 and CDR2 sequences are KGHDR and SFDVKD. Trimming pared 8 bases from V and 5 bases from J, leaving 11 bases between. This CDR3 has 13 residues. The CDR3 DNA reads as TGTGCCACCATTTTTACAGGAACCGGGGAGCTGTTTTTT. Its protein is CATIFTGTGELFF.

The chain carries TRBV7-2 and TRBJ1-2; tentatively, D is TRBD1 (6 bases). Germline lookup yields CDR1 SGHTA and CDR2 FQGNSA. The CDR3 runs to 13 residues. Deletions cut 3 bases from V and 6 bases from J, with 11 bases between. The CDR3 is CASSLGQEDGYTF. The CDR3 DNA follows: TGTGCCAGCAGCTTGGGACAAGAAGATGGCTACACCTTC. The variable domain in full, completed from reference TRBV7-2 and TRBJ1-2, reads GAGVSQSPSNKVTEKGKDVELRCDPISGHTALYWYRQSLGQGLEFLIYFQGNSAPDKSGLPSDRFSAERTGGSVSTLTIQRTQQEDSAVYLCASSLGQEDGYTFGSGTRLTVV.

The chain recombines TRBV5-1 with TRBJ2-5; 7 bases fit TRBD1. With 4 bases clipped from V and 1 base from J, the junction kept 4 bases outside the gene matches. Germline V gene lookup returns CDR1 SGHRS and CDR2 YFSETQ. The length of the CDR3 is 14 residues. CDR3 nucleotide sequence: TGCGCCAGCAGCCTTGGGACAGCCCAAGAGACCCAGTACTTC. Protein sequence: CASSLGTAQETQYF.

The sample holds a few counts of this clone. The chain combines TRBV11-2 with TRBJ1-1; 7 bases are shared with TRBD1. From germline, CDR1 is SGHAT and CDR2 FQNNGV. The CDR3 runs to 15 residues. Trimming removed 5 bases from V and 5 bases from J; junction bases left unmatched: 11. The DNA for the CDR3 is TGTGCCAGCAGCCCTGACAGGGCTGGGGGGACTGAAGCTTTCTTT. It specifies CASSPDRAGGTEAFF.

This chain joins TRBV19 and TRBJ1-5, with TRBD1 identical over 7 bases. The length of the CDR3 is 16 residues. Trimming at V came to 10 bases and at J to 0 bases, leaving 12 bases not matched to a gene. The V gene's germline CDR1 is LNHDA and CDR2 SQIVND (reference sequence). The CDR3 bases are TGTGCCACCACAGGGGTTAGGGTGTCTAGCAATCAGCCCCAGCATTTT. Its translation is CATTGVRVSSNQPQHF.